The T cell receptor beta chain under discussion was sequenced for a study of control samples from healthy donors and cancer patients. Losses at the gene ends were 6 bases for V and 7 bases for J; bases not matched to a gene: 11. Germline CDR1 is KGHSH and CDR2 is LQKENI. CDR3 length: 14 residues. Sequencing was performed with immunoSEQ multiplex PCR; in TCRdb, only in-frame clones are kept and a portion is missing. Altogether roughly 140,000 clones are present, about 93% being singletons, with the ten largest covering under 2.5%. Material: blood. The sequence came from a man over 45 in good health. V is TRBV18 and J is TRBJ2-7, with TRBD1 matching 8 bases. Here the CDR3 DNA reads TGTGCCAGCTCTAAGGGACAGGCCCTCGCTGAGCAGTACTTC. The encoded protein is CASSKGQALAEQYF. The full variable domain, completed using reference TRBV18 and TRBJ2-7, is NAGVMQNPRHLVRRRGQEARLRCSPMKGHSHVYWYRQLPEEGLKFMVYLQKENIIDESGMPKERFSAEFPKEGPSILRIQQVVRGDSAAYFCASSKGQALAEQYFGPGTRLTVT.